The present T cell receptor beta chain was sequenced within a study of vaccination effects on CD4 cells after COVID-19. Study details: Pools of viral peptides were used by the ViraFEST assay to expand antigen-specific CD4+ T cells ahead of sequencing.

Details on this clone: Its specificity is not known.

The CDR3 consists of 14 residues. V dropped 8 bases and J dropped 0 bases, with 11 bases sitting between them. Germline assignment: CDR1 MDHEN and CDR2 SYDVKM. Using immunoSEQ multiplex PCR, the repertoire was profiled, and TCRdb retains in-frame clones only, with some absent. The profile covers fewer than 75,000 clones, with about 81% appearing a single time and about 4.4% taken by the ten largest. With approximately ten days of culture completed, CD4+ T cells were isolated. Everyone in the study got two shots of either the BNT162b2 or mRNA-1273 vaccine. The sample here was CD4+ T cells from PBMCs cultured without peptide, taken after COVID-19 vaccination. The chain combines TRBV28 with TRBJ2-1, with a tentative D call TRBD2 (5 bases). The source of this sequence is a human donor who received a COVID-19 vaccine. The CDR3: CASLSDSSYNEQFF. The DNA of the CDR3 is TGTGCCAGCCTTAGCGATTCCTCCTACAATGAGCAGTTCTTC. Complete variable domain (other parts from reference TRBV28 and TRBJ2-1): DVKVTQSSRYLVKRTGEKVFLECVQDMDHENMFWYRQDPGLGLRLIYFSYDVKMKEKGDIPEGYSVSREKKERFSLILESASTNQTSMYLCASLSDSSYNEQFFGPGTRLTVL.